The 23 T cell receptor beta chains below were found in one sample sequenced in a study of cytomegalovirus exposure and HLA in healthy donors. Profiled with immunoSEQ multiplex PCR; TCRdb holds only in-frame clones, not every one. This table holds more than 55,000 clones, around 90% found once. Material for sequencing was PBMCs. These receptors all come from a man younger than 35 in good health and CMV-seronegative.

V usage is TRBV6-5 and J usage is TRBJ1-1; 8 bases map to TRBD1. Per germline, CDR1 MNHEY and CDR2 SVGAGI. The CDR3 consists of 14 residues. V trimming: 2 bases; J trimming: 4 bases; junction bases outside the gene matches: 3. The chain's CDR3 is CASSYGDRGTEAFF. DNA for the CDR3: TGTGCCAGCAGTTACGGTGACAGGGGCACTGAAGCTTTCTTT.

The chain uses TRBV28 and TRBJ2-1, with 10 bases lining up with TRBD2. Germline CDR1 and CDR2: MDHEN and SYDVKM. The J segment lost 7 bases and the V segment lost 3 bases, leaving 9 bases of the junction unmatched. The CDR3 totals 16 residues. As DNA, the CDR3 is TGTGCCAGCAGTTTGTGGCTAGCGGGAGAGGGGAATGAGCAGTTCTTC. Protein: CASSLWLAGEGNEQFF.

The chain recombines TRBV5-5 with TRBJ2-5; D perhaps matches TRBD2 (5 bases). Germline CDR1 and CDR2: SGHKS and YYEKEE (reference sequence). The CDR3 is 14 amino acids. V lost 4 bases, J lost 6 bases, and 16 bases lay in between. This CDR3 reads CASSGGSVGKTQYF. CDR3 in DNA: TGTGCCAGCAGCGGAGGTAGCGTCGGAAAGACCCAGTACTTC.

This clone appeared a single time. The V gene is TRBV6-6, the J gene TRBJ1-1; 9 positions agree with TRBD1. The CDR3 totals 14 residues. Per the germline V gene, CDR1 is MNHNY and CDR2 is SVGAGI (reference sequence). V lost 4 bases to trimming and J lost 5 bases; unmatched junction nucleotides: 5. The CDR3 region has the DNA TGTGCCAGCAGTTTAACAGGGGGCCGAACTGAAGCTTTCTTT. Encoded protein: CASSLTGGRTEAFF.

The rearrangement joins TRBV9 to TRBJ1-4; 7 positions match TRBD1. J lost 4 bases, V lost 0 bases, and 3 bases had no gene match. The CDR3 runs to 15 residues. CDR1 is SGDLS, CDR2 YYNGEE, per germline. The chain's CDR3 is CASSVGDSLNEKLFF. CDR3 coding DNA: TGTGCCAGCAGCGTAGGGGACAGCCTTAATGAAAAACTGTTTTTT.

This chain uses TRBV4-2 with TRBJ2-7; the match to TRBD2 covers 7 bases. CDR3 size: 15 residues. Germline assignment: CDR1 LGHNA and CDR2 YNFKEQ. V gave up 4 bases and J gave up 2 bases; unmatched junction bases: 8. The CDR3, as DNA: TGTGCCAGCAGCCTCGACAGCGGGGCCCCCTACGAGCAGTACTTC. Its translation: CASSLDSGAPYEQYF.

The chain joins TRBV5-6 to TRBJ2-3; TRBD1 is a possible D gene (6 bases). Germline CDR1 reads SGHDT; CDR2 reads YYEEEE. This CDR3 comprises 17 residues. V lost 0 bases, J lost 3 bases, and 17 bases lay in between. CDR3 bases: TGTGCCAGCAGCTTGGCCTACAGGGAGATGGGGACAGATACGCAGTATTTT. Translated, it gives CASSLAYREMGTDTQYF. The variable domain in full, with the rest retrieved from reference TRBV5-6 and TRBJ2-3, is DAGVTQSPTHLIKTRGQQVTLRCSPKSGHDTVSWYQQALGQGPQFIFQYYEEEERQRGNFPDRFSGHQFPNYSSELNVNALLLGDSALYLCASSLAYREMGTDTQYFGPGTRLTVL.

The CDR3 region is CASSSAATGELFF. The CDR3 bases are TGTGCCAGCAGCTCAGCGGCCACCGGGGAGCTGTTTTTT. V usage is TRBV7-6 and J usage is TRBJ2-2; a possible D gene is TRBD2 (5 bases). The V end was cut by 4 bases, the J end by 4 bases, with 7 bases between. CDR1 and CDR2 (germline): SGHVS, FNYEAQ. CDR3 size: 13 residues.

The V gene is TRBV7-9, the J gene TRBJ2-3; 8 nucleotides match TRBD2. Germline values: CDR1 SEHNR, CDR2 FQNEAQ (reference sequence). The ends lost 5 bases at V and 5 bases at J; junction bases unmatched: 3. The CDR3 spans 13 residues. In DNA, the CDR3 is TGTGCCAGCAGCCCCGGGACTAGAGATACGCAGTATTTT. Translated, it gives CASSPGTRDTQYF.

The J gene is TRBJ2-3, the V gene TRBV28, with D perhaps TRBD1 (5 bases). Germline V lookup: CDR1 MDHEN, CDR2 SYDVKM. The CDR3 contains 19 residues. With 3 bases removed from V and 2 bases from J, the gap between germline ends came to 24 bases. The DNA for the CDR3 is TGTGCCAGCAGTTTTAGGATCCACTTTGGGGCCTCAAACACAGATACGCAGTATTTT. Translating it yields CASSFRIHFGASNTDTQYF.

J is TRBJ2-2 and V is TRBV7-9; D ambiguous. Looked up from germline, CDR1 is SEHNR and CDR2 is FQNEAQ (reference sequence). This CDR3 is 13 amino acids long. Trimming pared 1 base from V and 7 bases from J, leaving 7 bases between. The CDR3 nucleotides are TGTGCCAGCAGCTTAGTTTCCGTCGGGGAGCTGTTTTTT. Translating it yields CASSLVSVGELFF.

The chain is built from TRBV5-1 and TRBJ2-3; TRBD2 matches at 10 bases. Germline values: CDR1 SGHRS, CDR2 YFSETQ. CDR3 length: 15 amino acids. Germline trimming cut 6 bases from V and 2 bases from J; bases unmatched to any gene: 6. For the CDR3, the DNA is TGCGCCAGCAACCCACTAGCGGGGATCACAGATACGCAGTATTTT. Protein sequence: CASNPLAGITDTQYF.

This clone was observed a handful of times. The gene calls are TRBV28 and TRBJ2-5; 10 positions agree with TRBD2. V lost 5 bases and J lost 3; bases outside the gene matches: 6. CDR3 length equals 15 residues. From germline, CDR1 is MDHEN and CDR2 SYDVKM. CDR3 DNA sequence: TGTGCCAGCAGTGCCCGCGGACTAGCGGAAGAGACCCAGTACTTC. Translated, it gives CASSARGLAEETQYF.

This chain joins TRBV20-1 and TRBJ2-7; 7 bases map to TRBD1. CDR1 and CDR2 from the germline V gene are DFQATT and SNEGSKA (reference sequence). The CDR3 extends over 11 amino acids. CDR3 sequence (DNA): TGCAGGACAGGGAAGACCTACGAGCAGTACTTC. It encodes CRTGKTYEQYF.

The chain employs TRBV28 and TRBJ2-5, with D possibly being TRBD1 (5 bases). The CDR3 loop spans 18 amino acids. The V gene lost 3 bases and the J gene lost 5 bases, with 25 bases spanning the gap. From germline, CDR1 is MDHEN and CDR2 SYDVKM. CDR3 region: CASSLRRLRVGARETQYF. Written as DNA, the CDR3 is TGTGCCAGCAGTTTGCGGCGACTCAGGGTAGGAGCTCGGGAGACCCAGTACTTC.

The chain is built from TRBV6-6 and TRBJ2-2; 11 nucleotides agree with TRBD1. Germline V gives CDR1 MNHNY, CDR2 SVGAGI (reference sequence). V shed 5 bases and J 5 bases; nucleotides not matched to a gene: 4. This CDR3 has 15 amino acids. The CDR3 bases are TGTGCCAGCAGTAACCGGGACAGGGGGACCGGGGAGCTGTTTTTT. Translated: CASSNRDRGTGELFF.

In the case of this clone: One end of the junction fails to match germline, which may point to a read error. The chain recombines TRBV7-7 with TRBJ2-1; TRBD2 might be the D (5 bases). CDR3 size: 13 residues. The germline CDR1 and CDR2 sequences are SSHAT and FNYEAQ (reference sequence). CDR3 region: CASSLSEHNEQFF. The CDR3, as DNA: TGTGCTAGCAGCCTTAGCGAGCACAATGAGCAGTTCTTC. The whole variable domain, filled in from reference TRBV7-7 and TRBJ2-1, reads GAGVSQSPRYKVTKRGQDVTLRCDPISSHATLYWYQQALGQGPEFLTYFNYEAQPDKSGLPSDRFSAERPEGSISTLTIQRTEQRDSAMYRCASSLSEHNEQFFGPGTRLTVL.

V usage is TRBV7-2 and J usage is TRBJ2-7; 7 positions match TRBD2. CDR3 length: 14 amino acids. V lost 7 bases, J lost 2 bases, and 8 bases stayed unmatched. The V gene's germline CDR1 is SGHTA and CDR2 FQGNSA. For the CDR3, the DNA is TGTGCCAGCACCCCTGATGGGGGGGCCTACGAGCAGTACTTC. Translation: CASTPDGGAYEQYF.

The chain is built from TRBV4-2 and TRBJ2-3; 8 bases are a match to TRBD1. The V gene end was trimmed by 5 bases and the J gene end by 0 bases; junction bases not matched to a gene: 7. Germline assignment: CDR1 LGHNA and CDR2 YNFKEQ. The CDR3 sequence is 16 residues long. The CDR3 spells CASSKDRALSTDTQYF. CDR3 bases: TGTGCCAGCAGCAAGGACAGGGCCCTCAGCACAGATACGCAGTATTTT.

The chain recombines TRBV5-5 with TRBJ2-5, with a tentative D call TRBD1 (6 bases). The CDR3 length is 15 residues. Trimming stripped 7 bases from V and 5 bases from J, with 21 bases between. CDR1 and CDR2 (germline): SGHKS, YYEKEE (reference sequence). In nucleotides, the CDR3 is TGTGCCAGCCGCCAGAGCGAGGGGGATTCTGAGACCCAGTACTTC. It translates to CASRQSEGDSETQYF.

The table lists this clone with a count of one. V and J are TRBV2 and TRBJ1-1; 8 positions agree with TRBD1. With 6 bases clipped from V and 4 bases from J, the junction kept 7 bases outside the gene matches. The CDR3 is made up of 14 amino acids. Germline V gives CDR1 SNHLY, CDR2 FYNNEI. CDR3: CASSQDRGSTEAFF. The CDR3 DNA follows: TGTGCCAGCAGCCAAGACAGGGGCAGCACTGAAGCTTTCTTT.

CDR3 sequence: CASSTPTSSYNEQFF. The CDR3 DNA sequence: TGTGCCAGTAGTACTCCGACTAGCTCCTACAATGAGCAGTTCTTC. This chain uses TRBV19 with TRBJ2-1; the D gene is possibly TRBD2 (6 bases). V dropped 4 bases and J dropped 0 bases, with 10 bases sitting between them. The CDR3 has 15 residues. Germline CDR1 LNHDA, CDR2 SQIVND (reference sequence). Full variable domain (outside the CDR3, taken from reference TRBV19 and TRBJ2-1): DGGITQSPKYLFRKEGQNVTLSCEQNLNHDAMYWYRQDPGQGLRLIYYSQIVNDFQKGDIAEGYSVSREKKESFPLTVTSAQKNPTAFYLCASSTPTSSYNEQFFGPGTRLTVL.

V usage is TRBV19 and J usage is TRBJ1-5; unclear D gene. The CDR3 sequence is 18 residues long. Germline V gives CDR1 LNHDA, CDR2 SQIVND (reference sequence). V dropped 2 bases and J dropped 0 bases, with 17 bases sitting between them. The CDR3 is CASSIIFERIDSNQPQHF. The CDR3 DNA follows: TGTGCCAGTAGTATAATCTTCGAGCGGATCGATAGCAATCAGCCCCAGCATTTT.